The T cell receptor (beta chain) under discussion was sequenced for a study of blood T cell repertoires in COVID-19. The repertoire was sequenced with immunoSEQ multiplex PCR; TCRdb's copy has only in-frame clones and lacks some. The table has under 250,000 clones, roughly four fifths seen once. Germline lookup yields CDR1 LNHDA and CDR2 SQIVND (reference sequence). There are 14 residues in the CDR3. V was trimmed by 3 bases and J by 2 bases, leaving 11 bases between them. Sequencing was done on a sample of PBMCs or T cells enriched from blood (not recorded which). This chain connects TRBV19 to TRBJ2-7; D perhaps matches TRBD1 (5 bases). This TCR came from a woman between 40 and 50 years old who had been exposed to COVID-19. Written as DNA, the CDR3 is TGTGCCAGTAGTATGGCAGACAGACCCTACGAGCAGTACTTC. Residues: CASSMADRPYEQYF.